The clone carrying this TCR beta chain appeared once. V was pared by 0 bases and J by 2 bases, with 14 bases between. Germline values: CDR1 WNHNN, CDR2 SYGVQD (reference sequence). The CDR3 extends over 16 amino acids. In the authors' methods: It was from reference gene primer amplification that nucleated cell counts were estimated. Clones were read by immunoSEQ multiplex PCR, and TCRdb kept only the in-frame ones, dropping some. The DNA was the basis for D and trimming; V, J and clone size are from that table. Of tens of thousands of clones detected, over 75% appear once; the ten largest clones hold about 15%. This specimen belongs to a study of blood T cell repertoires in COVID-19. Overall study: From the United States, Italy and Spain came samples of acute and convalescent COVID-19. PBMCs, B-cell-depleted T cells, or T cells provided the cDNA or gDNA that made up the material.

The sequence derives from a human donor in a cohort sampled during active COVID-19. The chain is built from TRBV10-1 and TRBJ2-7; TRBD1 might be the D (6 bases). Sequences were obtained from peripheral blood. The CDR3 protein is CASSESGQILTYEQYF. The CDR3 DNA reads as TGCGCCAGCAGTGAGTCCGGACAGATCCTAACCTACGAGCAGTACTTC.